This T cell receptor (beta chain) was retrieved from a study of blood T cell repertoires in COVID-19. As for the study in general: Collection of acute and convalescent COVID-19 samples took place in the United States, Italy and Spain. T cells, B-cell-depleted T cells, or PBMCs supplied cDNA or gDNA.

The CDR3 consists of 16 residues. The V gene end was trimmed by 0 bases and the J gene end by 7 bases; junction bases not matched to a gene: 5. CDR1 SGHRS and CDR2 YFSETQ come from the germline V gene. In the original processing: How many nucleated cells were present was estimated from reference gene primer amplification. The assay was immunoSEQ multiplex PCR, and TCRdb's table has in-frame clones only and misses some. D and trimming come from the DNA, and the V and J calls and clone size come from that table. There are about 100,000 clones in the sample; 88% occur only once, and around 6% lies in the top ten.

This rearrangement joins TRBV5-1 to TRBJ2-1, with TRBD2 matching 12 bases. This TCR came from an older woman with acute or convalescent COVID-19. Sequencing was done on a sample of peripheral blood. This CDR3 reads CASSLAASGRVNEQFF. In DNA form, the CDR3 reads TGCGCCAGCAGCTTGGCCGCTAGCGGGAGGGTGAATGAGCAGTTCTTC. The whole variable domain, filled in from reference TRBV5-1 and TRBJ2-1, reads KAGVTQTPRYLIKTRGQQVTLSCSPISGHRSVSWYQQTPGQGLQFLFEYFSETQRNKGNFPGRFSGRQFSNSRSEMNVSTLELGDSALYLCASSLAASGRVNEQFFGPGTRLTVL.